A single sample is the source of the 7 T cell receptor beta chains below, sequenced in a study of blood T cell repertoires in COVID-19. Clones were read by immunoSEQ multiplex PCR, and TCRdb kept only the in-frame ones, dropping some. The repertoire holds a few hundred thousand clones, with around 89% as singletons. Sequenced input: PBMCs or T cells enriched from blood (not recorded which). These receptors were obtained from a woman in her fifties or sixties who had recovered from COVID-19.

V and J are TRBV20-1 and TRBJ1-5, with unresolved D. V was shortened by 3 bases and J by 10 bases, with 22 bases between the two germline ends. Germline V lookup: CDR1 DFQATT, CDR2 SNEGSKA (reference sequence). This CDR3 has 15 residues. CDR3 protein: CSASPQVSGRIPQHF. DNA for the CDR3: TGCAGTGCTAGTCCTCAGGTGTCAGGTCGTATCCCCCAGCATTTT.

This sequence joins TRBV7-3 and TRBJ2-2, with 8 nucleotides matching TRBD2. J lost 1 base, V lost 4 bases, and 14 bases had no gene match. Germline assignment: CDR1 SGHTA and CDR2 FQGTGA. The CDR3 is 19 residues long. The CDR3 here is CASSSGQSGTRRNTGELFF. CDR3 sequence (DNA): TGTGCCAGCAGCTCTGGACAGTCCGGGACTAGGAGGAACACCGGGGAGCTGTTTTTT.

The chain has TRBV27 and TRBJ1-4, with 7 bases that match TRBD1. Trimming at V came to 2 bases and at J to 4 bases, leaving 13 bases not matched to a gene. In germline, CDR1 is MNHEY, CDR2 SMNVEV (reference sequence). The CDR3 loop spans 18 amino acids. The CDR3: CASSLRAFDRVRNEKLFF. The CDR3 DNA reads as TGTGCCAGCAGTTTAAGGGCCTTCGACAGGGTTCGTAATGAAAAACTGTTTTTT.

The J gene is TRBJ2-1, the V gene TRBV6-5; the D gene is possibly TRBD2 (6 bases). This CDR3 has 15 amino acids. Germline V gene sequence: CDR1 MNHEY, CDR2 SVGAGI. V gave up 0 bases and J gave up 8 bases, with 14 bases separating them. The CDR3 DNA follows: TGTGCCAGCAGTTACTCGTTCCAGACGGGGGATGAGCAGTTCTTC. It encodes CASSYSFQTGDEQFF.

The V gene is TRBV2, the J gene TRBJ1-2; D gene uncertain. Germline V lookup: CDR1 SNHLY, CDR2 FYNNEI. Trimming shortened V by 2 bases and J by 6 bases, and 16 bases separated the two germline ends. The CDR3 has 15 amino acids. The CDR3 is CASSESTGRRDGYTF. The CDR3 DNA follows: TGTGCCAGCAGTGAAAGCACGGGGAGGAGGGATGGCTACACCTTC.

This chain connects TRBV19 to TRBJ1-2; TRBD1 might be the D (5 bases). The germline V gene encodes CDR1 LNHDA and CDR2 SQIVND (reference sequence). This CDR3 has 13 amino acids. Trimming cost V 6 bases and J 4 bases, with 12 bases left between them. The CDR3 loop reads CASSLADTYGYTF. The CDR3 DNA reads TGTGCCAGTAGCCTAGCGGACACCTATGGCTACACCTTC. The full variable domain, completed using reference TRBV19 and TRBJ1-2, is DGGITQSPKYLFRKEGQNVTLSCEQNLNHDAMYWYRQDPGQGLRLIYYSQIVNDFQKGDIAEGYSVSREKKESFPLTVTSAQKNPTAFYLCASSLADTYGYTFGSGTRLTVV.

The V call is TRBV5-8, the J call TRBJ2-5; D uncertain. Germline V gene lookup returns CDR1 SGHTS and CDR2 YDEGEE. The CDR3 runs to 15 residues. Trimming pared 2 bases from V and 1 base from J, leaving 12 bases between. This CDR3 is CASSFVLGPQETQYF. The CDR3 DNA follows: TGTGCCAGCAGCTTCGTACTGGGCCCCCAAGAGACCCAGTACTTC. The variable domain in full, completed from reference TRBV5-8 and TRBJ2-5, reads EAGVTQSPTHLIKTRGQQATLRCSPISGHTSVYWYQQALGLGLQFLLWYDEGEERNRGNFPPRFSGRQFPNYSSELNVNALELEDSALYLCASSFVLGPQETQYFGPGTRLLVL.